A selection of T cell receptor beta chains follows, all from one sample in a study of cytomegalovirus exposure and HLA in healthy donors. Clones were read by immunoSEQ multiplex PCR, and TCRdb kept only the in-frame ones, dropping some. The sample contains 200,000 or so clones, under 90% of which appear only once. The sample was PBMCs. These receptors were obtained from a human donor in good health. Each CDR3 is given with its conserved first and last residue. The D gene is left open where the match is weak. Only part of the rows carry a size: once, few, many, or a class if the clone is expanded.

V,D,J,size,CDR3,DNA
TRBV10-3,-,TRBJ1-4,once,CAISPGQTTNEKLFF,TGTGCCATCAGTCCTGGACAGACAACTAATGAAAAACTGTTTTTT
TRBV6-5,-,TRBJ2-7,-,CASRGRVGSYEQYF,TGTGCCAGCAGAGGCAGGGTGGGCTCCTACGAGCAGTACTTC
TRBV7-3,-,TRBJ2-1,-,CASSLTSAYNEQFF,TGTGCCAGCAGCTTAACGTCTGCCTACAATGAGCAGTTCTTC
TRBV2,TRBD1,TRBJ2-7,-,CASSENVRGLYEQYF,TGTGCCAGCAGTGAGAACGTCAGGGGGTTATACGAGCAGTACTTC
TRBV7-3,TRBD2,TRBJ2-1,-,CASSPTSGIVSEQFF,TGTGCCAGCAGCCCAACTAGCGGGATTGTAAGTGAGCAGTTCTTC
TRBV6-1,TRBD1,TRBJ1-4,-,CASSVTDRGDEKLFF,TGTGCCAGCAGTGTAACGGACAGGGGGGATGAAAAACTGTTTTTT
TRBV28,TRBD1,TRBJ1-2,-,CASRRQGTNHGYTF,TGTGCCAGCAGGAGACAGGGAACCAACCATGGCTACACCTTC
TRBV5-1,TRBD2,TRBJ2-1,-,CASSLNLAGGGGNEQFF,TGCGCCAGCAGCTTGAATCTCGCGGGAGGGGGGGGCAATGAGCAGTTCTTC
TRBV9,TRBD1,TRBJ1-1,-,CASSPGTANTEAFF,TGTGCCAGCAGCCCTGGGACAGCGAACACTGAAGCTTTCTTT
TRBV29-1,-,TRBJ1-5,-,CSVGDPGGSNQPQHF,TGCAGCGTTGGGGACCCGGGAGGGAGCAATCAGCCCCAGCATTTT
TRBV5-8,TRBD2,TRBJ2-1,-,CASSLAHASGLEQFF,TGTGCCAGCAGCTTGGCCCATGCTAGCGGACTAGAGCAGTTCTTC
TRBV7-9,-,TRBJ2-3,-,CASSSSAGDTQYF,TGTGCCAGCAGCTCCAGCGCCGGAGATACGCAGTATTTT
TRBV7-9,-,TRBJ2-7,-,CASSPFGIAVYEQYF,TGTGCCAGCAGCCCGTTCGGGATAGCAGTCTACGAGCAGTACTTC
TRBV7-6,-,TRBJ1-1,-,CASSLGGLDTEAFF,TGTGCCAGCAGCTTAGGCGGGTTAGACACTGAAGCTTTCTTT